Listed below are T cell receptor beta chains from one sample, sequenced in a study of T-cell memory formation after mild COVID-19. Via MiXCR, TCRdb re-called the 5' RACE reads, giving one row per CDR3 protein. The data show around 500,000 distinct CDR3 sequences, about 20% seen once. The sequenced sample was PBMCs or a T cell subset sorted from them (not recorded which). The receptors originated from an adult woman who had mild COVID-19 (a few samples of this study predate the infection). Cell type and time point are not known. CDR3s include the opening cysteine and the closing phenylalanine or tryptophan. A D gene is named only where the DNA matches it firmly. Clone size is stated in some rows and not others, as once, few, many or a class when expanded.

cdr3_aa: CASSVWEDLSYEQYF
cdr3_nt: TGTGCCAGCAGCGTGTGGGAGGACTTATCCTACGAGCAGTACTTC
j_call: TRBJ2-7
clone_size: few
v_call: TRBV9
d_call: -

cdr3_aa: CASSSLTGVNYNEQFF
cdr3_nt: TGTGCCAGCAGCTCCCTGACAGGGGTAAACTACAATGAGCAGTTCTTC
j_call: TRBJ2-1
clone_size: -
v_call: TRBV5-6
d_call: TRBD1

cdr3_aa: CASSAGTGSGYTF
cdr3_nt: TGTGCCAGCAGCGCCGGTACAGGGAGCGGCTACACCTTC
j_call: TRBJ1-2
clone_size: few
v_call: TRBV7-6
d_call: -

cdr3_aa: CASSLWGQVGETQYF
cdr3_nt: TGTGCCAGCAGTTTATGGGGACAGGTCGGGGAGACCCAGTACTTC
j_call: TRBJ2-5
clone_size: few
v_call: TRBV27
d_call: TRBD1

cdr3_aa: CASSFDSSETQYF
cdr3_nt: TGTGCCAGCAGCTTCGACTCCTCCGAGACCCAGTACTTC
j_call: TRBJ2-5
clone_size: -
v_call: TRBV5-6
d_call: -

cdr3_aa: CAISESRWAGAFQETQYF
cdr3_nt: TGTGCCATCAGTGAGTCGAGATGGGCGGGGGCCTTCCAAGAGACCCAGTACTTC
j_call: TRBJ2-5
clone_size: -
v_call: TRBV10-3
d_call: -

cdr3_aa: CASSRRTVDSGTQYF
cdr3_nt: TGCGCCAGCAGCCGCCGGACGGTAGATTCAGGGACCCAGTACTTC
j_call: TRBJ2-5
clone_size: many
v_call: TRBV5-1
d_call: -

cdr3_aa: CSASRGPKEQFF
cdr3_nt: TGCAGTGCTAGTAGGGGGCCGAAGGAGCAGTTCTTC
j_call: TRBJ2-1
clone_size: few
v_call: TRBV20-1
d_call: TRBD1

cdr3_aa: CASSLARGSTDTQYF
cdr3_nt: TGTGCCAGCAGTCTAGCGAGGGGGAGCACAGATACGCAGTATTTT
j_call: TRBJ2-3
clone_size: many
v_call: TRBV12-3/TRBV12-4
d_call: -

cdr3_aa: CASSNRGSSYEQYF
cdr3_nt: TGTGCCAGCAGTAACAGAGGGAGCTCCTACGAGCAGTACTTC
j_call: TRBJ2-7
clone_size: -
v_call: TRBV6-5
d_call: -

cdr3_aa: CASSYASATYEQYF
cdr3_nt: TGTGCCAGCAGTTACGCCTCAGCAACCTACGAGCAGTACTTC
j_call: TRBJ2-7
clone_size: -
v_call: TRBV6-2/TRBV6-3
d_call: -

cdr3_aa: CASSQDQTSRGKLFF
cdr3_nt: TGTGCCAGCAGCCAAGATCAGACCTCCCGCGGAAAACTGTTTTTT
j_call: TRBJ1-4
clone_size: few
v_call: TRBV4-2
d_call: -

cdr3_aa: CASSRQGDTTEAFF
cdr3_nt: TGTGCCAGCAGCCGACAGGGGGATACCACTGAAGCTTTCTTT
j_call: TRBJ1-1
clone_size: few
v_call: TRBV7-2
d_call: TRBD1

cdr3_aa: CSARPIYYNEQFF
cdr3_nt: TGCAGTGCCAGACCGATCTATTACAATGAGCAGTTCTTC
j_call: TRBJ2-1
clone_size: -
v_call: TRBV20-1
d_call: -

cdr3_aa: CASSLQSGLAARGRNGQYF
cdr3_nt: TGTGCCAGCAGCCTGCAATCGGGACTAGCGGCCAGAGGGCGGAACGGGCAGTACTTC
j_call: TRBJ2-7
clone_size: few
v_call: TRBV7-9
d_call: TRBD2

cdr3_aa: CASVSTLGEQYF
cdr3_nt: TGTGCCAGCGTTTCTACTCTCGGCGAGCAGTACTTC
j_call: TRBJ2-7
clone_size: few
v_call: TRBV12-3/TRBV12-4
d_call: -

cdr3_aa: CASRQGPTDTQYF
cdr3_nt: TGTGCCAGCAGACAGGGGCCGACAGATACGCAGTATTTT
j_call: TRBJ2-3
clone_size: few
v_call: TRBV27
d_call: TRBD1

cdr3_aa: CASSPQLGGSDTQYF
cdr3_nt: TGTGCCAGCAGTCCCCAACTAGGGGGTTCAGATACGCAGTATTTT
j_call: TRBJ2-3
clone_size: many
v_call: TRBV12-3/TRBV12-4
d_call: -

cdr3_aa: CASSERAGGILTDTQYF
cdr3_nt: TGTGCCAGCAGCGAACGCGCGGGAGGTATTTTAACAGATACGCAGTATTTT
j_call: TRBJ2-3
clone_size: few
v_call: TRBV11-2
d_call: TRBD2

cdr3_aa: CASSLSTANTGELFF
cdr3_nt: TGCGCCAGCAGCTTGTCCACAGCGAACACCGGGGAGCTGTTTTTT
j_call: TRBJ2-2
clone_size: many
v_call: TRBV5-1
d_call: -

cdr3_aa: CASSNSEYNEQFF
cdr3_nt: TGTGCCAGCAGCAATTCAGAGTACAATGAGCAGTTCTTC
j_call: TRBJ2-1
clone_size: many
v_call: TRBV7-3
d_call: -

cdr3_aa: CASISRGGSLGDTQYF
cdr3_nt: TGTGCCAGCATCAGCCGAGGCGGGAGCCTTGGGGATACGCAGTATTTT
j_call: TRBJ2-3
clone_size: few
v_call: TRBV6-6
d_call: TRBD2

cdr3_aa: CASSPVAGGTYEQYF
cdr3_nt: TGTGCCAGCAGCCCAGTAGCGGGGGGGACATACGAGCAGTACTTC
j_call: TRBJ2-7
clone_size: -
v_call: TRBV7-9
d_call: TRBD2

cdr3_aa: CSAREFGQTNEKLFF
cdr3_nt: TGCAGTGCTAGGGAGTTTGGGCAGACTAATGAAAAACTGTTTTTT
j_call: TRBJ1-4
clone_size: few
v_call: TRBV20-1
d_call: -

cdr3_aa: CASRGWQGESPDTQYF
cdr3_nt: TGTGCCAGCAGGGGGTGGCAGGGGGAGTCCCCAGATACGCAGTATTTT
j_call: TRBJ2-3
clone_size: few
v_call: TRBV7-9
d_call: TRBD1

cdr3_aa: CASSEAGRVYEQYF
cdr3_nt: TGTGCCAGCAGTGAAGCGGGCAGGGTATACGAGCAGTACTTC
j_call: TRBJ2-7
clone_size: -
v_call: TRBV2
d_call: -

cdr3_aa: CASSDGTSGEDEQFF
cdr3_nt: TGTGCCAGCAGCGACGGGACTAGCGGGGAAGATGAGCAGTTCTTC
j_call: TRBJ2-1
clone_size: -
v_call: TRBV7-3
d_call: TRBD2

cdr3_aa: CAWSVHRGTGELFF
cdr3_nt: TGTGCCTGGAGTGTTCACAGGGGGACCGGGGAGCTGTTTTTT
j_call: TRBJ2-2
clone_size: -
v_call: TRBV30
d_call: TRBD1

cdr3_aa: CASSLSAGPSYEQYF
cdr3_nt: TGCGCCAGCAGCTTGTCAGCGGGGCCGTCCTACGAGCAGTACTTC
j_call: TRBJ2-7
clone_size: many
v_call: TRBV5-1
d_call: TRBD2

cdr3_aa: CASSDGRNTGELFF
cdr3_nt: TGTGCCAGCAGTGACGGGAGGAACACCGGGGAGCTGTTTTTT
j_call: TRBJ2-2
clone_size: few
v_call: TRBV2
d_call: -

cdr3_aa: CSVRTSGAYEQYF
cdr3_nt: TGCAGCGTGCGAACTAGCGGGGCCTACGAGCAGTACTTC
j_call: TRBJ2-7
clone_size: few
v_call: TRBV29-1
d_call: TRBD2

cdr3_aa: CASSYTSRAAGSLTRNEQFF
cdr3_nt: TGTGCCAGCAGTTACACCTCACGCGCCGCCGGGTCCCTAACAAGGAATGAGCAGTTCTTC
j_call: TRBJ2-1
clone_size: -
v_call: TRBV6-6
d_call: -

cdr3_aa: CAISRDSTNYGYTF
cdr3_nt: TGTGCCATCAGTAGGGACAGCACTAACTATGGCTACACCTTC
j_call: TRBJ1-2
clone_size: many
v_call: TRBV10-3
d_call: TRBD1

cdr3_aa: CASSREVGDTQYF
cdr3_nt: TGTGCCAGCAGCCGCGAGGTGGGAGATACGCAGTATTTT
j_call: TRBJ2-3
clone_size: few
v_call: TRBV12-3/TRBV12-4
d_call: -

cdr3_aa: CASSRQGENQPQHF
cdr3_nt: TGTGCCAGCTCCCGACAGGGGGAAAATCAGCCCCAGCATTTT
j_call: TRBJ1-5
clone_size: -
v_call: TRBV18
d_call: TRBD1

cdr3_aa: CSAREGQNYGYTF
cdr3_nt: TGCAGTGCTAGAGAAGGACAAAACTATGGCTACACCTTC
j_call: TRBJ1-2
clone_size: few
v_call: TRBV20-1
d_call: -

cdr3_aa: CATSDKWTSWYQKQFF
cdr3_nt: TGTGCCACCAGTGACAAGTGGACTAGCTGGTATCAGAAGCAGTTCTTC
j_call: TRBJ2-1
clone_size: -
v_call: TRBV24-1
d_call: TRBD2